The clone carrying this TCR beta chain was counted only a few times. The antigen remains undetermined. The authors ran a second PCR of about 7 to 11 cycles using a sample-barcoded 5' primer and a J-beta primer mix. TCRdb used MiXCR to reprocess the 5' RACE reads, holding one entry per CDR3 protein. The sample carries about 640,000 distinct CDR3 sequences, approximately 59% recorded once. This specimen comes from a study of blood T cells in healthy people across ages. The overall study: Researchers report that template switching captured about one barcoded beta molecule per two T cells. General observations from the study: With age, beta diversity per million T cells declined roughly linearly, significantly by approximately 40. Estimated diversity, derived from one million T cells, was regarded as an underestimate.

The germline CDR1 and CDR2 sequences are SGHTA and FQGNSA. CDR3 length: 15 residues. Trimming cost V 1 base and J 3 bases; bases outside gene matches: 6. The TCR originated in a man aged 55 to 70 in good health. This chain connects TRBV7-2 to TRBJ2-7, with TRBD1 matching 7 bases. The sequenced sample consisted of blood. For the CDR3, the DNA is TGTGCCAGCAGCTTAGATTGGACAGGCGTCTACGAGCAGTACTTC. Its translation: CASSLDWTGVYEQYF.